The TCR beta chain under discussion was sequenced for a study of shared clonotypes between healthy human individuals. Sequencing used immunoSEQ multiplex PCR; TCRdb keeps in-frame clones, though not all of them. This sample has 2 million to 2.5 million clones; under 97% occur once, and the top ten carry around 0.13%. All donors were healthy HIV-negative adults lacking recent acute infections or vaccinations. CDR3 size: 14 residues. V shed 8 bases, J shed 4 bases, and the junction held 6 bases outside the gene matches. From germline, CDR1 is SNHLY and CDR2 FYNNEI. This rearrangement joins TRBV2 to TRBJ2-2; 8 nucleotides agree with TRBD1. The receptor's source is a man between 18 and 29 years old in good health. Material: naive CD4+ T cells sorted from blood. Subset indicated: CD45RA+ positively selected. This chain's CDR3 is CASGNRGTTGELFF. DNA for the CDR3: TGTGCCAGCGGAAACAGGGGGACCACCGGGGAGCTGTTTTTT. The whole variable domain, filled in from reference TRBV2 and TRBJ2-2, reads EPEVTQTPSHQVTQMGQEVILRCVPISNHLYFYWYRQILGQKVEFLVSFYNNEISEKSEIFDDQFSVERPDGSNFTLKIRSTKLEDSAMYFCASGNRGTTGELFFGEGSRLTVL.